The following is a TCR beta chain sequence with its context. Its antigen remains unidentified. Healthy and HIV-negative, the adult donors had no recent acute infections or vaccinations. Trimming pared 11 bases from V and 5 bases from J, leaving 13 bases between. CDR1 and CDR2 (germline): MDHEN, SYDVKM. The CDR3 totals 11 residues. This sample was included in a study of shared clonotypes between healthy human individuals. The wider study: Each donor had three CD4 naive, three CD4 memory, two CD8 naive and one CD8 memory plate. Findings and caveats of the study: The study found 4.5% to 5% of naive CD4 clonotypes shared across a few donors. An anticipated effect of sequencing depth on clonotype sharing among donors was recognized.

Repertoires were generated with immunoSEQ multiplex PCR, while TCRdb's copy carries only in-frame clones and drops some. The sample shows about 96,000 clones, 68% of them seen only once. Sequencing was carried out using memory CD8+ T cells sorted from blood. Subset defined: CD45RO+ cells pooled with CCR7-negative TemRA cells. The chain employs TRBV28 and TRBJ2-7; D may be TRBD1 (6 bases). The source is a man aged 30-40 years in good health. CDR3 coding DNA: TGTGCCGGTGGACAGCGCAACGAGCAGTACTTC. Protein product: CAGGQRNEQYF.